The sequence of this TCR beta chain was determined in a study of metastatic and nonmetastatic thyroid tumors. The study, taken as a whole, reports: In both blood and tumor samples, TCR beta diversity was reported significantly higher for malignant than benign nodules.

TCRdb re-analyzed the PCR reads using MiXCR. The table shows around 30,000 clones, with 20% to 25% occurring only once. This clone was found many times. Its matching antigen is unknown. Other DNA sequences from this sample encode an identical CDR3 as well. All patients were treatment-naive before thyroid surgery. CDR3 length: 17 residues. The V gene's germline CDR1 is DFQATT and CDR2 SNEGSKA (reference sequence). Trimming took 1 base from V and 4 from J, leaving 22 bases between them. This sequence originates from a male donor with papillary thyroid cancer or a benign thyroid nodule (not recorded which). Some clones in this sample may be carry-over from other donors' samples. Material: tumor tissue. The chain employs TRBV20-1 and TRBJ1-2; a weak D match, TRBD1 (6 bases). CDR3 in DNA: TGCAGTGCTAGAGTACTATCACAGGGACAAGGGGTCTATGGCTACACCTTC. Its translation: CSARVLSQGQGVYGYTF.